This record looks at one T cell receptor (beta chain) sequence and its context. Its specificity is not known. The sample originates from a study of T cell responses to AZD1222 COVID-19 vaccine. This table comes from immunoSEQ multiplex PCR, and its TCRdb copy is limited to in-frame clones, with some not included. The sample lists 90,000 to 140,000 clones, 85% to 90% occurring once. V dropped 3 bases and J dropped 1 base, with 9 bases sitting between them. CDR3 length: 14 residues. The germline V gene encodes CDR1 SGHNT and CDR2 YENEEA. General observations from the study: Baseline seropositives among AZD1222 recipients totaled only five to seven. Reportedly, close to half of spike-specific TCRs are directed against unmutated variant regions.

This clonotype originated in an adult in good health. The material was peripheral blood, obtained on day 0 of AZD1222 vaccination. J is TRBJ1-1 and V is TRBV11-3; D is unclear. CDR3 sequence (DNA): TGTGCCAGCAGCTTGAGGGTACAGAACACTGAAGCTTTCTTT. It encodes CASSLRVQNTEAFF.